These 23 T cell receptor beta chains were all obtained from the same sample, sequenced in a study of beta chain features in type 1 diabetes listed by TCRdb under 2018. Libraries were built with the immunoSEQ multiplex PCR assay. All of the isolated RNA was reverse transcribed with the High Capacity cDNA Reverse Transcription Kit, so expressed TCRB transcripts were sequenced. The source is immuneACCESS, and TCRdb retained only in-frame sequences with V and J called. Part of the clones is not carried over; for the studies checked, unresolved V genes explain less than half of this, and the remainder is unexplained. This sample comprises 310,000 or so clones, 8% of them detected only once. The ten largest account for 0.44% of the sample. Sequencing input: central memory CD4+ T cells from blood. The source is a woman aged 18-29 years in good health.

This clone has a handful of counts. This chain uses TRBV9 with TRBJ1-3; D gene uncertain. The CDR3 spans 15 residues. Looked up from germline, CDR1 is SGDLS and CDR2 is YYNGEE. The V end was cut by 0 bases, the J end by 4 bases, with 11 bases between. The CDR3 region has the DNA TGTGCCAGCAGCGTAGGGGAGCTCAGAGGAAACACCATATATTTT. Its translation is CASSVGELRGNTIYF.

This clone was detected only a few times. The chain carries TRBV29-1 and TRBJ2-1; D may be TRBD2 (7 bases). Germline V gives CDR1 SQVTM, CDR2 ANQGSEA. There are 15 residues in the CDR3. Trimming shortened V by 5 bases and J by 6 bases, and 20 bases separated the two germline ends. CDR3 sequence (DNA): TGCAGCGTTATCCCCCGAGAGGGGGGGGGCAATGAGCAGTTCTTC. This encodes CSVIPREGGGNEQFF.

The V and J genes are TRBV7-9 and TRBJ2-1, with 8 bases matching TRBD1. Per germline, CDR1 SEHNR and CDR2 FQNEAQ (reference sequence). V dropped 7 bases and J dropped 5; count of bases not matched to a gene: 7. The CDR3 spans 14 residues. The CDR3 region is CASTNRGEDNEQFF. The DNA of the CDR3 is TGTGCCAGCACCAACAGGGGGGAGGACAATGAGCAGTTCTTC.

Worth noting for this clone: The sample holds other DNA sequences that translate to the same CDR3. The chain carries TRBV29-1 and TRBJ2-7; 8 bases are a match to TRBD1. The germline gives CDR1 SQVTM, CDR2 ANQGSEA. This CDR3 is built from 12 residues. V gave up 4 bases and J gave up 7 bases; unmatched junction bases: 6. The CDR3 nucleotides are TGCAGCGTTGGCGGACAGGGAAAGGAGCAGTACTTC. Its translation is CSVGGQGKEQYF.

This clone occurred once. The rearrangement links TRBV5-4 to TRBJ2-3, with 8 bases lining up with TRBD1. Germline trimming cut 4 bases from V and 0 bases from J; bases unmatched to any gene: 7. The CDR3 is made up of 16 amino acids. Germline V CDR1 and CDR2: SGHNT, YYREEE (reference sequence). The CDR3: CASSVQGVLSTDTQYF. The CDR3 DNA reads as TGTGCCAGCAGCGTACAGGGGGTCCTTAGCACAGATACGCAGTATTTT.

This chain uses TRBV5-1 with TRBJ2-5; 8 bases fit TRBD2. V dropped 1 base and J dropped 5; count of bases not matched to a gene: 4. This CDR3 comprises 14 residues. Per the germline V gene, CDR1 is SGHRS and CDR2 is YFSETQ. Here the CDR3 reads CASSLNSGTETQYF. DNA for the CDR3: TGCGCCAGCAGCTTGAATAGCGGGACCGAGACCCAGTACTTC.

V is TRBV7-9 and J is TRBJ1-2; D ambiguous. CDR3 size: 11 residues. With 11 bases removed from V and 5 bases from J, the gap between germline ends came to 12 bases. CDR1 and CDR2 from the germline V gene are SEHNR and FQNEAQ (reference sequence). The CDR3 bases are TGTGCCGGCCGACGAGGGTATGGCTACACCTTC. Its protein product is CAGRRGYGYTF.

This clone was seen a few times. The V call is TRBV5-1, the J call TRBJ2-1, with D possibly matching TRBD2 (6 bases). This CDR3 has 14 amino acids. Germline CDR1 is SGHRS and CDR2 is YFSETQ. Deletions cut 3 bases from V and 9 bases from J, with 16 bases between. This CDR3 is CASSYALGGSEQFF. CDR3 DNA: TGCGCCAGCAGCTATGCCCTGGGGGGAAGTGAGCAGTTCTTC.

The chain joins TRBV19 to TRBJ1-2; no firm D call. Looked up from germline, CDR1 is LNHDA and CDR2 is SQIVND (reference sequence). This CDR3 has 11 residues. The V end lost 5 bases, the J end lost 7 bases, and 8 bases lay between the germline ends. The CDR3 coding sequence is TGTGCCAGTAGTGGACTCGGTGGCTACACCTTC. Protein: CASSGLGGYTF.

The CDR3 sequence is CASSYPGEDGYTF. The CDR3 nucleotides are TGTGCCAGCAGTTACCCAGGGGAGGATGGCTACACCTTC. The chain is built from TRBV6-6 and TRBJ1-2, with TRBD1 as a possible D gene (6 bases). There are 13 residues in the CDR3. V lost 2 bases and J lost 6, with 10 bases in between. Germline values: CDR1 MNHNY, CDR2 SVGAGI (reference sequence).

The chain joins TRBV4-2 to TRBJ2-5, with D possibly TRBD1 on 6 matching bases. CDR1 is LGHNA and CDR2 is YNFKEQ in the germline V gene. Trimming stripped 0 bases from V and 1 base from J, with 12 bases between. This CDR3 spans 16 amino acids. CDR3 protein: CASSQEGTGPQETQYF. The CDR3 region has the DNA TGTGCCAGCAGCCAAGAGGGAACAGGGCCCCAAGAGACCCAGTACTTC.

The chain links TRBV7-2 to TRBJ1-5; D is undetermined. There are 13 residues in the CDR3. Trimming removed 1 base from V and 9 bases from J, with 10 bases in between. CDR1 is SGHTA and CDR2 is FQGNSA in the germline V gene. CDR3 nucleotides: TGTGCCAGCAGCTTAGTTTACTCCGGGCCCCAGCATTTT. Residues: CASSLVYSGPQHF. The variable domain in full, with the rest retrieved from reference TRBV7-2 and TRBJ1-5, is GAGVSQSPSNKVTEKGKDVELRCDPISGHTALYWYRQSLGQGLEFLIYFQGNSAPDKSGLPSDRFSAERTGGSVSTLTIQRTQQEDSAVYLCASSLVYSGPQHFGDGTRLSIL.

This clone was picked up a small number of times. V gene TRBV11-2 combines with J gene TRBJ2-7; maybe TRBD2 (5 bases). This CDR3 comprises 12 residues. Germline values: CDR1 SGHAT, CDR2 FQNNGV. The V end was cut by 3 bases, the J end by 3 bases, with 6 bases between. CDR3 DNA sequence: TGTGCCAGCAGCTTCACTAGCTACGAGCAGTACTTC. Protein sequence: CASSFTSYEQYF.

The V call is TRBV28, the J call TRBJ2-7; weak D call: TRBD1 (6 bases). The V end was cut by 8 bases, the J end by 3 bases, with 17 bases between. The CDR3 runs to 14 residues. The V gene's germline CDR1 is MDHEN and CDR2 SYDVKM. The CDR3 loop reads CASSSPGTFYEQYF. The DNA of the CDR3 is TGTGCCAGCTCCTCCCCCGGGACATTCTACGAGCAGTACTTC. The full variable domain, in which reference TRBV28 and TRBJ2-7 provide the parts outside the CDR3, is DVKVTQSSRYLVKRTGEKVFLECVQDMDHENMFWYRQDPGLGLRLIYFSYDVKMKEKGDIPEGYSVSREKKERFSLILESASTNQTSMYLCASSSPGTFYEQYFGPGTRLTVT.

This clone occurred a few times. This chain links TRBV2 with TRBJ1-4; D is possibly TRBD1 (5 bases). V gave up 5 bases and J gave up 8 bases, with 15 bases separating them. The CDR3 loop spans 14 amino acids. CDR1 SNHLY and CDR2 FYNNEI come from the germline V gene. The CDR3 spells CASSTRDEGEKLFF. CDR3 coding DNA: TGTGCCAGCAGTACTCGGGACGAGGGGGAAAAACTGTTTTTT.

The table lists this clone with a few counts. The chain is built from TRBV23-1 and TRBJ1-1; a possible D gene is TRBD1 (5 bases). TRBV23-1 is classed as an ORF, of uncertain function. Between the trimmed V and J ends, which lost 4 bases and 4 bases, there was a span of 22 bases. This CDR3 is 17 amino acids long. The CDR3 here is CASSRLPATARVTEAFF. The CDR3 nucleotides are TGCGCCAGCAGTCGACTCCCCGCGACAGCAAGAGTCACTGAAGCTTTCTTT.

The V call is TRBV25-1, the J call TRBJ2-1; 14 nucleotides match TRBD2. V shed 4 bases and J 5 bases; nucleotides not matched to a gene: 4. The CDR3 contains 16 residues. CDR1 is MGHDK and CDR2 is SYGVNS in the germline V gene. The CDR3 region has the DNA TGTGCCAGCAGTGGACTAGCGGGAGGGTTTGACAATGAGCAGTTCTTC. It is translated as CASSGLAGGFDNEQFF.

The chain is built from TRBV6-5 and TRBJ1-1; D gene uncertain. Trimming stripped 0 bases from V and 1 base from J, with 6 bases between. This CDR3 contains 14 residues. Germline assignment: CDR1 MNHEY and CDR2 SVGAGI. CDR3 in amino acids: CASSYSRGNTEAFF. CDR3 coding DNA: TGTGCCAGCAGTTACTCACGAGGGAACACTGAAGCTTTCTTT.

This clone turned up a few times. The gene calls are TRBV4-2 and TRBJ2-3; 11 nucleotides align to TRBD2. The germline V gene encodes CDR1 LGHNA and CDR2 YNFKEQ. This CDR3 spans 14 amino acids. The junction had 1 base not matched to a gene; V was cut back by 3 bases and J by 5 bases. The CDR3 here is CASSHTSGRDTQYF. The CDR3 DNA sequence: TGTGCCAGCAGCCATACTAGCGGGAGAGATACGCAGTATTTT.

This chain uses TRBV6-1 with TRBJ1-1, with 7 nucleotides matching TRBD1. Germline-derived CDR1 and CDR2 are MNHNS and SASEGT. V lost 4 bases, J lost 5 bases, and 4 bases stayed unmatched. This CDR3 contains 13 residues. In DNA, the CDR3 is TGTGCCAGCAGTGGACAGGGTTGGACTGAAGCTTTCTTT. This sequence encodes CASSGQGWTEAFF.

This clone turned up a few times. This rearrangement joins TRBV9 to TRBJ1-4, with a tentative D call TRBD1 (5 bases). This CDR3 is 12 amino acids long. V lost 3 bases, J lost 10 bases, and 10 bases lay in between. Germline-derived CDR1 and CDR2 are SGDLS and YYNGEE. CDR3 sequence: CASSAAGGKLFF. CDR3 coding DNA: TGTGCCAGCAGCGCAGCCGGGGGAAAACTGTTTTTT.

The V gene is TRBV7-9, the J gene TRBJ2-5; 11 bases map to TRBD1. There are 14 residues in the CDR3. The junction had 4 bases not matched to a gene; V was cut back by 5 bases and J by 5 bases. Germline lookup yields CDR1 SEHNR and CDR2 FQNEAQ (reference sequence). CDR3 residues: CASSRTGGLETQYF. CDR3 coding DNA: TGTGCCAGCAGCCGGACAGGGGGCTTGGAGACCCAGTACTTC.

The chain uses TRBV28 and TRBJ1-4; 7 bases match TRBD1. This CDR3 has 14 residues. V dropped 5 bases and J dropped 8; count of bases not matched to a gene: 8. From germline, CDR1 is MDHEN and CDR2 SYDVKM. This chain's CDR3 is CASSMTGRYEKLFF. CDR3 bases: TGTGCCAGCAGTATGACAGGGAGATACGAAAAACTGTTTTTT.